Listed below are T cell receptor beta chains from one sample, sequenced in a study of persistence of HIV-infected CD4 T cells. Antigen specificity for these receptors is unknown. TCRdb keeps only in-frame clones here, not all; method: immunoSEQ multiplex PCR. Seen here are tens of thousands of clones, 70% to 80% observed once, and the top ten hold about 3%. This specimen was CD4+ T cells sorted from PBMCs after 18-hour stimulation, taken from a patient who received antiretroviral therapy. Every receptor here comes from an adult man with HIV who was CMV-seropositive. The CDR3 runs from the conserved cysteine through the conserved F or W. A D gene is named only where the DNA matches it firmly. Some rows mark clone size as missing; the rest say once, few, many or name a class of expanded clone.

size | J | D | V | CDR3 | DNA
. | TRBJ2-5 | TRBD1 | TRBV18 | CASSADRALNQETQYF | TGTGCCAGCTCAGCCGACAGGGCTCTGAACCAAGAGACCCAGTACTTC
. | TRBJ2-5 | . | TRBV10-2 | CASRGPQLETQYF | TGCGCCAGCAGGGGGCCTCAATTAGAGACCCAGTACTTC
once | TRBJ2-1 | TRBD1 | TRBV24-1 | CATSETTGGPNEQFF | TGTGCCACCAGTGAGACGACAGGGGGCCCTAATGAGCAGTTCTTC
. | TRBJ1-5 | . | TRBV19 | CASSGVGGPQHF | TGTGCCAGTAGTGGGGTGGGGGGGCCCCAGCATTTT
. | TRBJ1-3 | . | TRBV6-2/TRBV6-3 | CASSYSNGQPGKSGNTIYF | TGTGCCAGCAGTTACTCGAACGGGCAACCAGGGAAGTCTGGAAACACCATATATTTT
few | TRBJ1-6 | . | TRBV7-9 | CASSLGRSPLHF | TGTGCCAGCAGCTTGGGCAGATCACCCCTCCACTTT
. | TRBJ1-2 | TRBD1 | TRBV5-5 | CASSLFYGQEFYTF | TGTGCCAGCAGCTTGTTTTACGGACAGGAGTTCTACACCTTC
once | TRBJ2-1 | TRBD2 | TRBV5-1 | CASSSVSGNEQFF | TGCGCCAGCAGCTCGGTTAGCGGGAATGAGCAGTTCTTC
. | TRBJ1-2 | . | TRBV5-4 | CASTFGVSNYGYTF | TGTGCCAGCACCTTTGGGGTGTCAAACTATGGCTACACCTTC
. | TRBJ2-1 | TRBD2 | TRBV5-4 | CASSTLKGGGSYNEQFF | TGTGCCAGCAGCACCTTGAAGGGCGGGGGGTCCTACAATGAGCAGTTCTTC
. | TRBJ2-3 | . | TRBV18 | CASSPKASGTDTQYF | TGTGCCAGCTCACCCAAGGCTAGCGGCACAGATACGCAGTATTTT
few | TRBJ1-1 | TRBD1 | TRBV5-1 | CASSLGQGALMNTEAFF | TGCGCCAGCAGCCTCGGACAGGGGGCTTTGATGAACACTGAAGCTTTCTTT
. | TRBJ1-3 | . | TRBV4-1 | CASSQAPPPGTSGNTIYF | TGCGCCAGCAGCCAGGCACCCCCGCCCGGGACCTCTGGAAACACCATATATTTT
. | TRBJ2-7 | TRBD1 | TRBV28 | CASSGLPGQVYEQYF | TGTGCCAGCAGCGGCCTCCCGGGACAGGTCTACGAGCAGTACTTC
. | TRBJ1-2 | . | TRBV27 | CASRVDRSYGYTF | TGTGCCAGCAGAGTTGACAGATCCTATGGCTACACCTTC
. | TRBJ1-5 | . | TRBV10-3 | CAISEGAASNQPQHF | TGTGCCATCAGTGAAGGGGCAGCTAGCAATCAGCCCCAGCATTTT
. | TRBJ2-7 | . | TRBV19 | CASSILLRGYEQYF | TGTGCCAGTAGTATTCTCCTGCGCGGGTACGAGCAGTACTTC
. | TRBJ2-1 | TRBD2 | TRBV5-1 | CASSLFWGGNEQFF | TGCGCCAGCAGCTTGTTTTGGGGAGGGAATGAGCAGTTCTTC
few | TRBJ2-1 | . | TRBV11-3 | CASSLDIGSYNEQFF | TGTGCCAGCAGCTTAGACATTGGCTCCTACAATGAGCAGTTCTTC
. | TRBJ1-5 | . | TRBV6-5 | CASSTRPGAHQPQHF | TGTGCCAGCAGTACACGTCCGGGGGCTCATCAGCCCCAGCATTTT
. | TRBJ2-7 | . | TRBV3-1/TRBV3-2 | CASSQVPKSYEQYF | TGTGCCAGCAGCCAAGTTCCTAAATCCTACGAGCAGTACTTC
. | TRBJ1-4 | . | TRBV30 | CAWSVQTTNEKLFF | TGTGCCTGGAGTGTACAAACAACTAATGAAAAACTGTTTTTT
. | TRBJ2-2 | TRBD2 | TRBV4-1 | CASSQGGGRANTGELFF | TGCGCCAGCAGCCAAGGGGGCGGGAGAGCGAACACCGGGGAGCTGTTTTTT
. | TRBJ2-5 | TRBD1 | TRBV3-1/TRBV3-2 | CASSRGQGETQYF | TGTGCCAGCAGCCGCGGACAGGGAGAGACCCAGTACTTC
medium-sized | TRBJ2-1 | TRBD1 | TRBV29-1 | CSGTTGGAFYEQFF | TGCAGCGGGACGACAGGGGGCGCATTTTATGAGCAGTTCTTC